The 26 T cell receptor beta chains presented below share a single source sample, sequenced in a study of blood T cell repertoires in COVID-19. Here immunoSEQ multiplex PCR was the method, and the copy in TCRdb shows in-frame clones only, minus some. The repertoire consists of 400,000 to 500,000 clones, with about 88% occurring once and the leading ten covering about 1.5%. Sequencing input: PBMCs or T cells enriched from blood (not recorded which). All receptors come from a woman between 18 and 29 years old who had been exposed to COVID-19.

This chain links TRBV6-5 with TRBJ2-3; 9 positions match TRBD2. Germline lookup yields CDR1 MNHEY and CDR2 SVGAGI. The CDR3 is 14 residues long. With V trimmed by 4 bases and J by 6 bases, 5 bases remained unmatched. CDR3 residues: CASSSKREEDTQYF. CDR3 nucleotides: TGTGCCAGCAGTTCGAAGCGGGAGGAGGATACGCAGTATTTT.

The chain employs TRBV10-3 and TRBJ1-4; the D gene is possibly TRBD1 (6 bases). The CDR3 spans 13 residues. Germline loops: CDR1 ENHRY, CDR2 SYGVKD. V was cut by 6 bases and J by 7 bases, with 12 bases left in between. CDR3 loop: CAISPRGGEKLFF. The CDR3 coding sequence is TGTGCCATCAGCCCCCGAGGGGGTGAAAAACTGTTTTTT.

V usage is TRBV6-4 and J usage is TRBJ2-1; TRBD2 is a possible D gene (6 bases). From germline, CDR1 is MRHNA and CDR2 SNTAGT. Trimming cost V 0 bases and J 4 bases, with 13 bases left between them. This CDR3 contains 16 residues. The DNA of the CDR3 is TGTGCCAGCAGTGACTCGACGCGGGGACCATACAATGAGCAGTTCTTC. Translating gives CASSDSTRGPYNEQFF.

The rearrangement links TRBV5-1 to TRBJ1-6; D gene ambiguous. CDR1 is SGHRS, CDR2 YFSETQ, per germline. The CDR3 spans 15 residues. Trimming left V 1 base short and J 8 bases short, with 13 bases between. CDR3 amino acids: CASSLYPGSDSPLHF. CDR3 nucleotide sequence: TGCGCCAGCAGCTTGTATCCAGGCTCGGATTCACCCCTCCACTTT.

The chain is built from TRBV11-2 and TRBJ2-5, with 8 bases matching TRBD2. This CDR3 spans 14 amino acids. Germline trimming cut 4 bases from V and 1 base from J; bases unmatched to any gene: 2. Germline CDR1 SGHAT, CDR2 FQNNGV. In DNA form, the CDR3 reads TGTGCCAGCAGCTCGGGGGGGACCCAAGAGACCCAGTACTTC. This translates into CASSSGGTQETQYF.

This clone was detected once. The J gene is TRBJ1-6, the V gene TRBV19, with unresolved D. Per the germline V gene, CDR1 is LNHDA and CDR2 is SQIVND (reference sequence). V dropped 3 bases and J dropped 7 bases, with 10 bases sitting between them. There are 14 residues in the CDR3. The CDR3 DNA follows: TGTGCCAGTAGTATCGGGTATGGGAATTCACCCCTCCACTTT. Amino acids: CASSIGYGNSPLHF.

The genes are TRBV4-2 and TRBJ1-5; D possibly corresponds to TRBD1 (6 bases). The germline CDR1 and CDR2 sequences are LGHNA and YNFKEQ. V gave up 5 bases and J gave up 4 bases, with 15 bases separating them. The CDR3 runs to 15 residues. CDR3 sequence: CASSAAEGGNQPQHF. CDR3 bases: TGTGCCAGCAGCGCAGCAGAGGGGGGGAATCAGCCCCAGCATTTT.

The table lists this clone with a few counts. J is TRBJ1-5 and V is TRBV30; D call uncertain. This CDR3 is 15 amino acids long. Germline CDR1 is GTSNPN and CDR2 is SVGIG (reference sequence). V was trimmed by 1 base and J by 2 bases, leaving 12 bases between them. CDR3 in DNA: TGTGCCTGGAGTGATAATGACCGGGGCAATCAGCCCCAGCATTTT. Its protein product is CAWSDNDRGNQPQHF.

The rearrangement uses TRBV23-1 and TRBJ1-2; the match to TRBD1 covers 8 bases. TRBV23-1 is assigned to the ORF class and has an uncertain function. With 6 bases clipped from V and 1 base from J, the junction kept 1 base outside the gene matches. The CDR3 contains 13 residues. CDR3 DNA: TGCGCCAGCAGCGGGACAGGTAACTATGGCTACACCTTC. Protein: CASSGTGNYGYTF.

Regarding this clone: Other DNA sequences in the sample encode the same CDR3. The chain is built from TRBV28 and TRBJ1-2, with 10 bases aligning to TRBD1. Per germline, CDR1 MDHEN and CDR2 SYDVKM. V lost 6 bases, J lost 2 bases, and 3 bases stayed unmatched. The CDR3 runs 14 residues. Written as DNA, the CDR3 is TGTGCCAGCAGCTCGGGACAGGGGAACTATGGCTACACCTTC. It yields the protein CASSSGQGNYGYTF.

This clone was seen just once. The CDR3 region has the DNA TGTGCCAGCTCACCGGGGGCACTAGACACTGAAGCTTTCTTT. Translation: CASSPGALDTEAFF. The V and J genes are TRBV18 and TRBJ1-1; the D gene is possibly TRBD1 (6 bases). The germline CDR1 and CDR2 sequences are KGHSH and LQKENI. Trimming removed 3 bases from V and 3 bases from J, with 11 bases in between. This CDR3 is 14 amino acids long.

This chain links TRBV4-1 with TRBJ2-7; 11 nucleotides align to TRBD2. Germline V gene data show CDR1 as MGHRA and CDR2 as YSYEKL. The CDR3 extends over 15 amino acids. After removal of 7 bases from V and 4 bases from J, the junction contained 9 bases not matched to a gene. CDR3 in amino acids: CASTLEGTSGYEQYF. CDR3 coding DNA: TGCGCCAGCACCCTAGAAGGGACTAGCGGATACGAGCAGTACTTC.

The chain joins TRBV2 to TRBJ2-7, with 7 bases lining up with TRBD1. This CDR3 has 12 amino acids. After removal of 8 bases from V and 7 bases from J, the junction contained 8 bases not matched to a gene. CDR1 and CDR2 (germline): SNHLY, FYNNEI. The CDR3 reads CASSTGVGEQYF. In nucleotides, the CDR3 is TGTGCCAGCTCCACAGGGGTGGGTGAGCAGTACTTC.

The chain combines TRBV19 with TRBJ2-1, with D tentatively TRBD1 (6 bases). The CDR3 totals 14 residues. Germline values: CDR1 LNHDA, CDR2 SQIVND (reference sequence). V was cut by 6 bases and J by 7 bases, with 16 bases left in between. CDR3: CASRGGVGFNEQFF. The CDR3 DNA reads as TGTGCCAGTAGAGGGGGAGTGGGGTTTAATGAGCAGTTCTTC. The variable domain in full, completed from reference TRBV19 and TRBJ2-1, reads DGGITQSPKYLFRKEGQNVTLSCEQNLNHDAMYWYRQDPGQGLRLIYYSQIVNDFQKGDIAEGYSVSREKKESFPLTVTSAQKNPTAFYLCASRGGVGFNEQFFGPGTRLTVL.

V usage is TRBV6-5 and J usage is TRBJ1-2; maybe TRBD1 (6 bases). The V gene lost 0 bases and the J gene lost 0 bases, with 11 bases spanning the gap. CDR1 is MNHEY, CDR2 SVGAGI, per germline. This CDR3 has 16 residues. In DNA, the CDR3 is TGTGCCAGCAGTTACTCCTCGACAGGAGCTAACTATGGCTACACCTTC. It specifies CASSYSSTGANYGYTF.

The CDR3 bases are TGTGCCAGCAGTTCTCGTTCCACAGTGAAGGCCGGGGAGCTGTTTTTT. Its translation is CASSSRSTVKAGELFF. The V gene is TRBV6-6, the J gene TRBJ2-2; D unresolved. V shed 4 bases and J shed 6 bases, with 18 bases lying between them. The germline V gene encodes CDR1 MNHNY and CDR2 SVGAGI (reference sequence). This CDR3 has 16 residues.

The CDR3 is CASRQGLNTEAFF. The DNA of the CDR3 is TGCGCCAGCCGACAGGGGTTGAACACTGAAGCTTTCTTT. This chain connects TRBV5-1 to TRBJ1-1, with TRBD1 matching over 8 bases. CDR3 length: 13 amino acids. CDR1 is SGHRS and CDR2 is YFSETQ in the germline V gene. Unmatched junction bases numbered 2, after V lost 7 bases and J lost 0 bases.

A note on this clone: Different DNA sequences within this sample yield the same CDR3. The CDR3 spells CASSADRGSYEQYF. In DNA, the CDR3 is TGCGCCAGCAGCGCGGACAGGGGATCCTACGAGCAGTACTTC. J is TRBJ2-7 and V is TRBV5-1; 9 bases fit TRBD1. This CDR3 spans 14 amino acids. The trim removed 4 bases at V and 1 base at J, leaving 3 bases unmatched. Per the germline V gene, CDR1 is SGHRS and CDR2 is YFSETQ.

In DNA, the CDR3 is TGTGCCAGCAGCCTTGAGAGGCACTTGGTAGCTTTCTTT. Its protein is CASSLERHLVAFF. The gene calls are TRBV5-4 and TRBJ1-1, with D unclear. This CDR3 region has 13 residues. Germline lookup yields CDR1 SGHNT and CDR2 YYREEE (reference sequence). V gave up 4 bases and J gave up 10 bases, with 17 bases separating them.

V usage is TRBV5-6 and J usage is TRBJ2-2; 7 nucleotides agree with TRBD1. Unmatched junction bases numbered 4, after V lost 2 bases and J lost 6 bases. This CDR3 has 14 amino acids. Germline V gives CDR1 SGHDT, CDR2 YYEEEE. The CDR3 sequence is CASSFGTAPGELFF. CDR3 in DNA: TGTGCCAGCAGCTTCGGGACAGCACCCGGGGAGCTGTTTTTT.

This chain connects TRBV20-1 to TRBJ2-7, with D tentatively TRBD1 (6 bases). Trimming removed 3 bases from V and 1 base from J, with 19 bases in between. This CDR3 has 16 amino acids. CDR1 DFQATT and CDR2 SNEGSKA come from the germline V gene (reference sequence). For the CDR3, the DNA is TGCAGTGCTAGTGACGCGTACAGGGCTAGTTCCTACGAGCAGTACTTC. This encodes CSASDAYRASSYEQYF.

The rearrangement links TRBV28 to TRBJ1-4, with a tentative D call TRBD1 (5 bases). This CDR3 comprises 14 residues. Germline loops: CDR1 MDHEN, CDR2 SYDVKM. V was clipped by 4 bases and J by 7 bases, with 13 bases between them. This CDR3 reads CASSSRVVSEKLFF. The DNA for the CDR3 is TGTGCCAGCAGTTCCAGGGTGGTGAGTGAAAAACTGTTTTTT.

J is TRBJ2-2 and V is TRBV9, with 10 bases that match TRBD2. Trimming took 3 bases from V and 5 from J; bases not matched to a gene: 10. CDR3 size: 17 residues. CDR1 is SGDLS, CDR2 YYNGEE, per germline. The CDR3 bases are TGTGCCAGCAGCGCAACCATAGCGGGAGGAAGAACCGGGGAGCTGTTTTTT. It codes for CASSATIAGGRTGELFF. The full variable domain, its missing parts supplied by reference TRBV9 and TRBJ2-2, is DSGVTQTPKHLITATGQRVTLRCSPRSGDLSVYWYQQSLDQGLQFLIQYYNGEERAKGNILERFSAQQFPDLHSELNLSSLELGDSALYFCASSATIAGGRTGELFFGEGSRLTVL.

The genes are TRBV15 and TRBJ1-5; possible D gene TRBD1, 6 bases. The CDR3 length is 15 residues. Germline V CDR1 and CDR2: LNHNV, YYDKDF (reference sequence). The V end lost 6 bases, the J end lost 0 bases, and 12 bases lay between the germline ends. This CDR3 reads CATSAGVGSNQPQHF. The CDR3 bases are TGTGCCACCAGTGCAGGGGTGGGTAGCAATCAGCCCCAGCATTTT. The full variable domain, in which reference TRBV15 and TRBJ1-5 provide the parts outside the CDR3, is DAMVIQNPRYQVTQFGKPVTLSCSQTLNHNVMYWYQQKSSQAPKLLFHYYDKDFNNEADTPDNFQSRRPNTSFCFLDIRSPGLGDTAMYLCATSAGVGSNQPQHFGDGTRLSIL.

This clone appeared once. J is TRBJ2-3 and V is TRBV2; the match to TRBD2 covers 15 bases. V shed 8 bases, J shed 5 bases, and the junction held 8 bases outside the gene matches. The CDR3 is made up of 16 amino acids. CDR1 and CDR2 (germline): SNHLY, FYNNEI. CDR3 region: CASPGLAGGSRDTQYF. The CDR3 bases are TGTGCCAGCCCAGGACTAGCGGGAGGGAGTCGAGATACGCAGTATTTT.

V gene TRBV5-1 combines with J gene TRBJ2-2; 11 bases align to TRBD2. Germline loops: CDR1 SGHRS, CDR2 YFSETQ. With V trimmed by 5 bases and J by 0 bases, 9 bases remained unmatched. The CDR3 loop spans 18 amino acids. The DNA of the CDR3 is TGCGCCAGCAGTGGGACTAGCGGCAACACAGCGAACACCGGGGAGCTGTTTTTT. Amino acids: CASSGTSGNTANTGELFF.